The 8 T cell receptor beta chains below all came from one sample that was sequenced in a study of post-analysis software for immune sequencing data. Built from TCR beta cDNA, the libraries had unique molecular identifiers in them. Via MiXCR, TCRdb re-called the PCR reads, giving one row per CDR3 protein. Among 150,000 to 200,000 distinct CDR3 sequences listed, 35% to 40% were seen once. Sequences were derived from blood, sampled after autologous hematopoietic stem cell transplantation. These receptors were taken from a girl aged 10-17 years with multiple sclerosis.

This clonotype was found a few times. The chain recombines TRBV11-2 with TRBJ1-1; 7 nucleotides match TRBD1. CDR3 size: 14 residues. V was pared by 2 bases and J by 4 bases, with 4 bases of the junction left unmatched. The germline V gene encodes CDR1 SGHAT and CDR2 FQNNGV. The DNA of the CDR3 is TGTGCCAGCAGCTTACAGGGGGAGGGCACTGAAGCTTTCTTT. It encodes CASSLQGEGTEAFF. Looking up the rest from reference TRBV11-2 and TRBJ1-1 gives the full variable domain: EAGVAQSPRYKIIEKRQSVAFWCNPISGHATLYWYQQILGQGPKLLIQFQNNGVVDDSQLPKDRFSAERLKGVDSTLKIQPAKLEDSAVYLCASSLQGEGTEAFFGQGTRLTVV.

This clonotype showed up just a few times. The chain recombines TRBV27 with TRBJ1-1, with TRBD1 identical over 9 bases. V trimming: 5 bases; J trimming: 4 bases; junction bases outside the gene matches: 11. Germline-derived CDR1 and CDR2 are MNHEY and SMNVEV (reference sequence). The CDR3 spans 16 residues. CDR3 sequence: CASSDGQGWLSTEAFF. The CDR3 DNA reads TGTGCCAGCAGTGACGGACAGGGGTGGTTGAGCACTGAAGCTTTCTTT.

The chain joins TRBV6-2 or TRBV6-3 to TRBJ2-7, with 9 bases identical to TRBD2. CDR3 length equals 14 residues. Germline V gene sequence: CDR1 MNHEY, CDR2 SVGEGT. Trimming took 4 bases from V and 3 from J; bases not matched to a gene: 4. CDR3 sequence (DNA): TGTGCCAGCAGTTCTAGCGGGATCTTCTACGAGCAGTACTTC. Translating gives CASSSSGIFYEQYF.

This clonotype was observed a handful of times. This chain uses TRBV7-2 with TRBJ2-1, with 7 nucleotides matching TRBD1. J was trimmed by 5 bases and V by 3 bases; bases with no gene match: 4. The CDR3 contains 14 residues. Germline CDR1 is SGHTA and CDR2 is FQGNSA. The CDR3 bases are TGTGCCAGCAGCTTTCGACAGGGAGACAATGAGCAGTTCTTC. Translated, it gives CASSFRQGDNEQFF.

The V gene is TRBV12-3 or TRBV12-4, the J gene TRBJ2-1, with 13 bases fitting TRBD2. This CDR3 has 17 amino acids. With 3 bases clipped from V and 5 bases from J, the junction kept 7 bases outside the gene matches. CDR3 bases: TGTGCCAGCAGTTTTACCATGGGACTAGCGGGGAACAATGAGCAGTTCTTC. Protein sequence: CASSFTMGLAGNNEQFF.

Comment on this clonotype: Its ends do not fully match the called genes, so a read error is possible. This chain connects TRBV6-6 to TRBJ1-4; D might be TRBD1 (6 bases). Per the germline V gene, CDR1 is MNHNY and CDR2 is SVGAGI (reference sequence). The CDR3 is 11 residues long. CDR3 region: CASRQGEELFF. CDR3 nucleotide sequence: TGTGCCAGCAGACAGGGTGAAGAACTGTTTTTT.

This chain joins TRBV20-1 and TRBJ1-5, with D unclear. There are 13 residues in the CDR3. V was clipped by 1 base and J by 3 bases, with 7 bases between them. Germline V lookup: CDR1 DFQATT, CDR2 SNEGSKA (reference sequence). For the CDR3, the DNA is TGCAGTGCTAGAGTCAGATACAATCAGCCCCAGCATTTT. It yields the protein CSARVRYNQPQHF.

This sequence joins TRBV7-9 and TRBJ2-5; no clear D gene. There are 15 residues in the CDR3. The germline CDR1 and CDR2 sequences are SEHNR and FQNEAQ (reference sequence). With 4 bases removed from V and 2 bases from J, the gap between germline ends came to 14 bases. As DNA, the CDR3 is TGTGCCAGCAGCTCACCCCATGGCCAGCAAGAGACCCAGTACTTC. This translates into CASSSPHGQQETQYF. The full variable domain, completed using reference TRBV7-9 and TRBJ2-5, is DTGVSQNPRHKITKRGQNVTFRCDPISEHNRLYWYRQTLGQGPEFLTYFQNEAQLEKSRLLSDRFSAERPKGSFSTLEIQRTEQGDSAMYLCASSSPHGQQETQYFGPGTRLLVL.